A single count supports the clone carrying this TCR beta chain. Antigen unknown. The data derive from a study of long-term antiretroviral therapy in people with HIV. Survey-level resolution applied to immunoSEQ assay v3.0. Some clones are missing from TCRdb's copy, which holds only in-frame ones; the method was immunoSEQ multiplex PCR. Seen here are 15,000 or so clones, about four fifths observed once, and the top ten hold around an eighth. This CDR3 is built from 15 residues. Deletions cut 0 bases from V and 0 bases from J, with 8 bases between. Germline V lookup: CDR1 MNHEY, CDR2 SVGAGI. Study-wide findings and caveats: Clonal expansions arising prior to ART prevailed in the repertoire at every time point.

The specimen comprised unsorted PBMCs, sampled about 3.2 years after starting antiretroviral therapy. This TCR derives from a woman in her thirties or forties with HIV. V usage is TRBV6-5 and J usage is TRBJ1-1; D unresolved. The CDR3, as DNA: TGTGCCAGCAGTTACTCGGCCGGGCTGAACACTGAAGCTTTCTTT. Translating it yields CASSYSAGLNTEAFF.